The 4 T cell receptor beta chains given below trace back to one sample, sequenced in a study of immune heterogeneity within non-small cell lung tumors (dated by TCRdb to the late 2010s). The sequencing machine was a HiSeq X Ten. A multiplex PCR system amplified the TCR beta CDR3 region, with a first 10-cycle round using 32 V-gene forward and 13 J-gene reverse primers. The raw public data were reprocessed by TCRdb itself: fastp quality trimming at Q25, MiXCR clonotype calling, in-frame beta chains only. Identical CDR3 protein sequences are pooled into one entry, listed with their most common genes and DNA. The sample has some 10,000 distinct CDR3 sequences on record, around 29% of them singletons. Of the sample, 10% to 12% is held by the ten largest clones. For the TCR template, genomic DNA was extracted from bulk tumor tissue, and 450 to 700 ng of gDNA was amplified for each sample. During surgery, multiple biopsies were taken from each primary tumor, with sampling sites spaced as far apart as possible within the tumor mass. Patients in the study cohort, which was described as untreated, were newly diagnosed NSCLC cases going through curative surgery.

The material sequenced was lung tumor tissue. The receptor set was obtained from a man between 60 and 75 years old with non-small cell lung cancer.

This clonotype was counted ten times or more. This chain links TRBV9 with TRBJ2-3, with 7 positions matching TRBD1. The V gene end was trimmed by 2 bases and the J gene end by 1 base; junction bases not matched to a gene: 4. The germline V gene encodes CDR1 SGDLS and CDR2 YYNGEE. This CDR3 contains 15 residues. The CDR3 sequence is CASSVRQGRTDTQYF. The DNA of the CDR3 is TGTGCCAGCAGCGTTCGACAGGGACGCACAGATACGCAGTATTTT.

This clonotype has a count of ten or more. V gene TRBV20-1 combines with J gene TRBJ2-3; 7 bases align to TRBD2. V lost 6 bases, J lost 1 base, and 25 bases stayed unmatched. Germline CDR1 DFQATT, CDR2 SNEGSKA (reference sequence). CDR3 length: 20 residues. In nucleotides, the CDR3 is TGCAGTGCCGAAACAAAACACCACGGGTGGGCTAGCGGACGCACAGATACGCAGTATTTT. Translated, it gives CSAETKHHGWASGRTDTQYF.

This clonotype came up a few times. V and J are TRBV7-9 and TRBJ2-5; possibly TRBD2 for D (6 bases). With 7 bases removed from V and 5 bases from J, the gap between germline ends came to 20 bases. Germline lookup yields CDR1 SEHNR and CDR2 FQNEAQ (reference sequence). The CDR3 runs to 15 residues. CDR3 sequence (DNA): TGTGCCAGCAACCCCCACCGCGGAGGGATCGAGACCCAGTACTTC. Protein: CASNPHRGGIETQYF.

This clonotype is medium-sized by share. The chain combines TRBV5-1 with TRBJ1-1; the D gene is possibly TRBD1 (6 bases). Germline-derived CDR1 and CDR2 are SGHRS and YFSETQ. CDR3 size: 15 residues. V was shortened by 3 bases and J by 5 bases, with 17 bases between the two germline ends. In DNA form, the CDR3 reads TGCGCCAGCAGCTCTGGGCCGGGGGCTGTTACTGAAGCTTTCTTT. Protein product: CASSSGPGAVTEAFF.